Listed here is a single T cell receptor (beta chain). No antigen is known for it. Germline-derived CDR1 and CDR2 are KGHSH and LQKENI. Germline trimming cut 3 bases from V and 4 bases from J; bases unmatched to any gene: 9. The CDR3 loop spans 17 amino acids. These data originate in a study of T cell responses to AZD1222 COVID-19 vaccine. Study results and caveats: Regions left unmutated in variants are reportedly the target of nearly half of spike-specific TCRs.

The protocol was immunoSEQ multiplex PCR, while the TCRdb copy is restricted to in-frame clones and leaves out a portion. The table lists around 180,000 clones, roughly 92% of them singletons. The chain recombines TRBV18 with TRBJ1-1; 12 positions match TRBD1. The specimen was peripheral blood, collected on day 0 of AZD1222 vaccination. This receptor was identified in an adult in good health. CDR3 DNA: TGTGCCAGCTCACCGGCCGGGACAGGGGGCGCGGGCACTGAAGCTTTCTTT. This gives the protein CASSPAGTGGAGTEAFF.